Presented here are 27 T cell receptor beta chains from one specimen sequenced in a study of blood T cell repertoires in COVID-19. Assay used: immunoSEQ multiplex PCR; TCRdb lists only in-frame clones, some missing. The profile shows roughly 71,000 clones, almost 85% of them singletons. The source material was peripheral blood. The receptors were gathered from a man aged 45 to 65 with acute or convalescent COVID-19.

V gene TRBV24-1 combines with J gene TRBJ2-1, with TRBD1 as a possible D gene (5 bases). The V end was cut by 3 bases, the J end by 10 bases, with 15 bases between. The CDR3 totals 14 residues. The V gene's germline CDR1 is KGHDR and CDR2 SFDVKD. Here the CDR3 DNA reads TGTGCCACCAGTGATGCGGTTAGCCAGGGCGAGCAGTTCTTC. Residues: CATSDAVSQGEQFF.

The V gene is TRBV11-2, the J gene TRBJ2-7; D is possibly TRBD1 (6 bases). This CDR3 spans 16 amino acids. Trimming left V 5 bases short and J 4 bases short, with 21 bases between. From germline, CDR1 is SGHAT and CDR2 FQNNGV. The CDR3 sequence: CASSPYGTSTRYEQYF. Here the CDR3 DNA reads TGTGCCAGCAGCCCCTATGGGACATCGACTCGGTACGAGCAGTACTTC.

Here the CDR3 reads CASSYVQGPSYGYTF. CDR3 nucleotides: TGCGCCAGCAGCTACGTACAGGGGCCGAGCTATGGCTACACCTTC. The chain has TRBV5-1 and TRBJ1-2; 7 bases match TRBD1. This CDR3 region has 15 residues. The V gene's germline CDR1 is SGHRS and CDR2 YFSETQ. The V segment lost 3 bases and the J segment 4 bases; nucleotides outside the gene matches: 9.

The rearrangement uses TRBV3-1 (or the pseudogene TRBV3-2) and TRBJ2-6; TRBD2 might be the D (5 bases). This CDR3 comprises 16 residues. V lost 3 bases and J lost 3, with 12 bases in between. Germline assignment: CDR1 LGHDT and CDR2 YNNKEL (reference sequence). In DNA form, the CDR3 reads TGTGCCAGCAGCCACCCCGGAGGTTATGGGGCCAACGTCCTGACTTTC. Protein product: CASSHPGGYGANVLTF.

The J gene is TRBJ2-5, the V gene TRBV5-1, with D perhaps TRBD2 (5 bases). Trimming took 0 bases from V and 7 from J, leaving 16 bases between them. The germline CDR1 and CDR2 sequences are SGHRS and YFSETQ. The CDR3 has 15 amino acids. This chain's CDR3 is CASSLVASVEGTQYF. CDR3 nucleotide sequence: TGCGCCAGCAGCTTGGTAGCTTCGGTCGAGGGGACCCAGTACTTC. Drawing the rest from reference TRBV5-1 and TRBJ2-5, the complete variable domain is KAGVTQTPRYLIKTRGQQVTLSCSPISGHRSVSWYQQTPGQGLQFLFEYFSETQRNKGNFPGRFSGRQFSNSRSEMNVSTLELGDSALYLCASSLVASVEGTQYFGPGTRLLVL.

This chain links TRBV5-4 with TRBJ1-2; no clear D gene. The CDR3 length is 13 residues. The germline V gene has CDR1 SGHNT and CDR2 YYREEE (reference sequence). Trimming pared 5 bases from V and 0 bases from J, leaving 8 bases between. CDR3 sequence: CASREEANYGYTF. The CDR3 DNA reads as TGTGCCAGCAGGGAGGAAGCTAACTATGGCTACACCTTC.

This chain links TRBV18 with TRBJ2-3; TRBD2 is a possible D gene (5 bases). This CDR3 is 16 amino acids long. Germline assignment: CDR1 KGHSH and CDR2 LQKENI. V was clipped by 3 bases and J by 2 bases, with 15 bases between them. Written as DNA, the CDR3 is TGTGCCAGCTCACCTTTAGGAGGATCAGACACAGATACGCAGTATTTT. Amino acids: CASSPLGGSDTDTQYF.

The CDR3 spells CASSPPGLAGRQQETQYF. CDR3 DNA: TGTGCCAGCTCACCACCGGGACTAGCGGGGAGACAACAAGAGACCCAGTACTTC. The chain is built from TRBV18 and TRBJ2-5, with 13 bases fitting TRBD2. Germline CDR1 reads KGHSH; CDR2 reads LQKENI. This CDR3 has 18 amino acids. The J segment lost 2 bases and the V segment lost 0 bases, leaving 6 bases of the junction unmatched.

This chain joins TRBV27 and TRBJ2-2; D possibly corresponds to TRBD1 (5 bases). The V gene's germline CDR1 is MNHEY and CDR2 SMNVEV (reference sequence). Between the trimmed V and J ends, which lost 3 bases and 4 bases, there was a span of 15 bases. There are 16 residues in the CDR3. CDR3 coding DNA: TGTGCCAGCAGTTTTCTCCTATCGCAGGGCACCGGGGAGCTGTTTTTT. As protein: CASSFLLSQGTGELFF.

CDR3 coding DNA: TGTGCCAGCAGCAAACAGGGTACGAGACTGCAGCTTAACTATGGCTACACCTTC. Protein: CASSKQGTRLQLNYGYTF. The V call is TRBV21-1, the J call TRBJ1-2; the DNA was not used to check the table's D call, TRBD1. TRBV21-1 is tagged as a pseudogene. CDR3 length equals 18 residues.

The gene calls are TRBV2 and TRBJ1-5; the D is unclear. The V and J ends lost 2 bases and 5 bases respectively, with 10 bases between them. CDR3 length: 14 amino acids. Germline CDR1 is SNHLY and CDR2 is FYNNEI. DNA of the CDR3: TGTGCCAGCAGTGAAAGGAGATGGGATCAGCCCCAGCATTTT. Translating it yields CASSERRWDQPQHF.

The chain carries TRBV4-1 and TRBJ1-2; weak D call: TRBD1 (6 bases). This CDR3 comprises 15 residues. CDR1 is MGHRA, CDR2 YSYEKL, per germline. Trimming removed 0 bases at V and 5 bases at J, with 13 bases between. CDR3 residues: CASSQDRGGSYGYTF. For the CDR3, the DNA is TGCGCCAGCAGCCAAGATCGGGGGGGCTCGTATGGCTACACCTTC.

This clone has only a few counts. This chain uses TRBV30 with TRBJ2-4; D remains unclear. Germline V gene sequence: CDR1 GTSNPN, CDR2 SVGIG (reference sequence). The CDR3 totals 13 residues. Trimming took 4 bases from V and 7 from J, leaving 14 bases between them. The CDR3 is CAWTPQATNIQYF. The CDR3 DNA reads as TGTGCCTGGACGCCCCAGGCGACGAACATTCAGTACTTC. The variable domain in full, completed from reference TRBV30 and TRBJ2-4, reads SQTIHQWPATLVQPVGSPLSLECTVEGTSNPNLYWYRQAAGRGLQLLFYSVGIGQISSEVPQNLSASRPQDRQFILSSKKLLLSDSGFYLCAWTPQATNIQYFGAGTRLSVL.

CDR3 coding DNA: TGTGCCAGCGCCGAGGGTTTCGATCAGCCCCAGCATTTT. Amino acids: CASAEGFDQPQHF. The rearrangement uses TRBV6-5 and TRBJ1-5; D unresolved. Trimming cost V 8 bases and J 5 bases, with 13 bases left between them. The CDR3 consists of 13 residues. Germline lookup yields CDR1 MNHEY and CDR2 SVGAGI.

The chain has TRBV4-2 and TRBJ2-5, with 12 positions matching TRBD2. CDR3 size: 17 residues. Germline loops: CDR1 LGHNA, CDR2 YNFKEQ. The junction had 7 bases not matched to a gene; V was cut back by 0 bases and J by 5 bases. CDR3 DNA: TGTGCCAGCAGCCAAGAGTTACTAGCGGGGGGAGGTGAGACCCAGTACTTC. It codes for CASSQELLAGGGETQYF.

This rearrangement joins TRBV5-1 to TRBJ1-2; D remains ambiguous. V lost 0 bases to trimming and J lost 8 bases, with 5 bases between them. This CDR3 region has 11 residues. Germline CDR1 is SGHRS and CDR2 is YFSETQ. The CDR3 region has the DNA TGCGCCAGCAGCTTGGGAGTCGGCTACACCTTC. Translating gives CASSLGVGYTF.

For the CDR3, the DNA is TGTGCCAGCAGTGCGGGGGTTAGCTCTGGAAACACCATATATTTT. Amino acid sequence: CASSAGVSSGNTIYF. The chain links TRBV2 to TRBJ1-3; D perhaps matches TRBD1 (5 bases). The CDR3 totals 15 residues. The germline V gene encodes CDR1 SNHLY and CDR2 FYNNEI. V was cut by 4 bases and J by 0 bases, with 10 bases left in between.

This rearrangement joins TRBV7-2 to TRBJ2-7; tentatively, D is TRBD1 (5 bases). The CDR3 is 15 residues long. V lost 1 base and J 7 bases, leaving 17 bases between the germline ends. The germline V gene has CDR1 SGHTA and CDR2 FQGNSA. CDR3 bases: TGTGCCAGCAGCTTAGATGGGGCTACCTCAAGGGAGCAGTACTTC. This translates into CASSLDGATSREQYF.

This chain joins TRBV28 and TRBJ1-4; TRBD1 matches 12 bases. V was pared by 5 bases and J by 10 bases, with 5 bases of the junction left unmatched. CDR3 length: 14 residues. Germline assignment: CDR1 MDHEN and CDR2 SYDVKM. The CDR3 DNA reads as TGTGCCAGCAGTGCGGGACAGGGGGCTGGAAAACTGTTTTTT. It is translated as CASSAGQGAGKLFF.

The chain employs TRBV6-6 and TRBJ2-2; no reliable D call. From germline, CDR1 is MNHNY and CDR2 SVGAGI (reference sequence). The V and J ends lost 8 bases and 0 bases respectively, with 7 bases between them. The CDR3 totals 13 residues. The CDR3 protein is CASEAANTGELFF. In DNA form, the CDR3 reads TGTGCCAGCGAGGCCGCGAACACCGGGGAGCTGTTTTTT.

The chain links TRBV2 to TRBJ2-5; a possible D gene is TRBD2 (6 bases). V lost 6 bases to trimming and J lost 3 bases, with 17 bases between them. CDR1 and CDR2 (germline): SNHLY, FYNNEI. The CDR3 is 15 residues long. The CDR3 region has the DNA TGTGCCAGCAGGAAGGAGGCTAGCGTAAAAGAGACCCAGTACTTC. The encoded protein is CASRKEASVKETQYF.

This chain joins TRBV6-5 and TRBJ1-1; weak D call: TRBD1 (6 bases). Per germline, CDR1 MNHEY and CDR2 SVGAGI. The CDR3 contains 15 residues. Trimming stripped 3 bases from V and 0 bases from J, with 11 bases between. CDR3: CASSYRWTVNTEAFF. The CDR3 region has the DNA TGTGCCAGCAGTTATAGATGGACAGTGAACACTGAAGCTTTCTTT.

J is TRBJ1-1 and V is TRBV24-1; the match to TRBD1 covers 8 bases. This CDR3 comprises 13 residues. In germline, CDR1 is KGHDR, CDR2 SFDVKD. V trimming: 2 bases; J trimming: 9 bases; junction bases outside the gene matches: 4. The CDR3 DNA follows: TGTGCCACCAGTGATTCCAGGGGGCATAAAGCTTTCTTT. The encoded protein is CATSDSRGHKAFF.

CDR3 region: CASSGTTGTSGANVLTF. In DNA form, the CDR3 reads TGTGCCAGCAGTGGGACGACAGGGACCTCTGGGGCCAACGTCCTGACTTTC. The rearrangement uses TRBV6-1 and TRBJ2-6; TRBD1 aligns across 7 bases. CDR3 length equals 17 residues. The junction had 6 bases not matched to a gene; V was cut back by 4 bases and J by 0 bases. Germline CDR1 and CDR2: MNHNS and SASEGT.

The genes are TRBV7-6 and TRBJ2-2, with TRBD2 matching over 12 bases. Germline V gene sequence: CDR1 SGHVS, CDR2 FNYEAQ. V lost 3 bases, J lost 7 bases, and 9 bases stayed unmatched. This CDR3 comprises 17 residues. CDR3 protein: CASSFSPSGGAYGELFF. In DNA form, the CDR3 reads TGTGCCAGCAGCTTTAGCCCTAGCGGGGGGGCATACGGGGAGCTGTTTTTT. The full variable domain, rest sourced from reference TRBV7-6 and TRBJ2-2, is GAGVSQSPRYKVTKRGQDVALRCDPISGHVSLYWYRQALGQGPEFLTYFNYEAQQDKSGLPNDRFSAERPEGSISTLTIQRTEQRDSAMYRCASSFSPSGGAYGELFFGEGSRLTVL.

The chain joins TRBV7-4 to TRBJ2-3, with D possibly being TRBD1 (6 bases). This CDR3 has 15 residues. V dropped 5 bases and J dropped 9 bases, with 21 bases sitting between them. Germline V gene lookup returns CDR1 SGHVT and CDR2 SQSDAQ. In nucleotides, the CDR3 is TGTGCCAGCAGCCATCCATTCTACAGGGACGAAACGCAGTATTTT. This encodes CASSHPFYRDETQYF.

The CDR3 nucleotides read TGTGCCAGTAGTATGCGGGAGCGTAACTATGGCTACACCTTC. This translates into CASSMRERNYGYTF. The chain recombines TRBV19 with TRBJ1-2; D is unclear. The germline V gene encodes CDR1 LNHDA and CDR2 SQIVND (reference sequence). CDR3 length: 14 amino acids. V lost 3 bases, J lost 1 base, and 9 bases lay in between.